The T cell receptor (beta chain) under discussion was sequenced for a study of somatic mutations in cytotoxic T cells in rheumatoid arthritis (dated by TCRdb to about 2017). Study-level background: Peripheral blood (just under 31 ml EDTA) was collected from patients immediately after diagnosis and before any treatment began. Some V beta antibody-stained T-cell populations were flow-sorted on a FACSAria II or Sony SH800 at nearly 100% purity, and sorted V beta1+ cells also underwent TCRB sequencing. TCRB deep sequencing was performed for 65 rheumatoid arthritis patients and approximately 20 healthy controls. The median ages of the patient and control groups were essentially identical. Whether expanded CD8+ T-cell clones in untreated, newly diagnosed rheumatoid arthritis carry somatic mutations was the study question, and clonality was characterized with TCRB deep sequencing. Overall study results and their limits: The slight underrepresentation of TRBV07 in patients was not corrected for multiple comparisons. The antigen targets of the expanded CD8+ clones were unknown, and absence from virus-specific databases did not rule out viral specificity. Rheumatoid arthritis patients and age-matched healthy controls did not significantly differ in CD8+ T-cell clonality. In patients, CD8+ clonality rose with age (Spearman r=0.49), which was not the case in healthy controls. In about an eighth of the roughly 65 patients, more than 20% of CD8+ cells belonged to the largest CD8+ clone, while several identical CD8+ TCRB sequences were shared between blood and synovial fluid.

From cysteine to phenylalanine, the CDR3 is 13 amino acids long. The kept DNA is CDR3 alone, 39 bases in frame from the first base. V is clipped by 6 bases and J by 3 bases, and the sequence between their germline boundaries is 11 bases long. From the germline V gene, CDR1 is MNHNS and CDR2 is SASEGT. CD4+ and CD8+ cells were isolated by positive magnetic bead selection on an AutoMACS, and purity was checked by flow cytometry. After a first flow cytometry screen using a TCR V beta antibody panel, clonal expansions were characterized through TCRB deep sequencing of sorted CD8+ fractions. Peripheral blood mononuclear cells were obtained using density gradient separation with Ficoll-Paque PLUS. DNA from CD4-enriched, CD8-enriched or PBMC samples was extracted using Nucleospin Tissue or Tissue XS kits and then quantified on a Qubit 2.0 fluorometer. Regarding this clone: Its antigen is unknown. There are no base qualities to consult, and no much larger clone falls within one base.

Genomic DNA underwent TCRB CDR3 sequencing using the immunoSEQ assay. As for the authors' bioinformatics: Only a few patient CD8+ clones larger than 1% matched published virus-specific TCRB sequences when compared against them. Nothing other than productive TCRB rearrangements was included in the analyses. Clonality was calculated as a Shannon entropy-based productive clonality index, and a clone was defined by a unique TCRB CDR3 sequence. The template counts of each clone relative to the total templates per sample were used to calculate repertoire overlap between two samples. A correlation with a Spearman r of approximately 0.6 was found between V-gene usage by flow cytometry and V-gene usage by TCRB sequencing. As stored in TCRdb, this immuneACCESS dataset retains in-frame rearrangements with V and J assigned. A fraction of the clones does not appear; measured against another copy, unresolved V genes explain less than half of the discrepancy, and the remainder lacks a known reason. Clone size and the V and J calls come from that table; the DNA yielded D and trimming. Counted in this sample were roughly 4,000 clones; around 70% of them appeared once. Roughly 25% of the sample is held by the ten biggest clonotypes.

The V and J segments used are TRBV6-1 and TRBJ1-1; the best D guess is TRBD1, with 6 bases matching. The sample consisted of CD8+ T cells sorted from blood. This receptor was obtained from an adult with rheumatoid arthritis. The DNA sequence reads TGTGCCAGCAGCGGGAGGGGGTACACTGAAGCTTTCTTT. Its protein product is CASSGRGYTEAFF.